Following are 2 T cell receptor beta chains from one sample sequenced in a study of metastatic and nonmetastatic thyroid tumors. With MiXCR, TCRdb reprocessed the PCR reads. The table has approximately 32,000 clones, 30% to 40% seen once. Every patient was untreated before thyroid surgery. Sequenced input: tumor tissue. Receptor source: a female donor with papillary thyroid cancer or a benign thyroid nodule (not recorded which). Some clones in this sample may be carry-over from other donors' samples.

V and J are TRBV20-1 and TRBJ1-2; D unclear. The CDR3 covers 13 residues. V shed 3 bases and J shed 1 base, with 9 bases lying between them. CDR1 and CDR2 (germline): DFQATT, SNEGSKA (reference sequence). This CDR3 reads CSARPQYNYGYTF. CDR3 nucleotides: TGCAGTGCTAGGCCCCAGTATAACTATGGCTACACCTTC.

The V gene is TRBV20-1, the J gene TRBJ1-2, with D uncertain. The V gene lost 3 bases and the J gene lost 2 bases, with 19 bases spanning the gap. This CDR3 contains 16 residues. In germline, CDR1 is DFQATT, CDR2 SNEGSKA (reference sequence). Here the CDR3 DNA reads TGCAGTGCTAGGACACCACGGACCGATTCCAACTATGGCTACACCTTC. Translation: CSARTPRTDSNYGYTF.